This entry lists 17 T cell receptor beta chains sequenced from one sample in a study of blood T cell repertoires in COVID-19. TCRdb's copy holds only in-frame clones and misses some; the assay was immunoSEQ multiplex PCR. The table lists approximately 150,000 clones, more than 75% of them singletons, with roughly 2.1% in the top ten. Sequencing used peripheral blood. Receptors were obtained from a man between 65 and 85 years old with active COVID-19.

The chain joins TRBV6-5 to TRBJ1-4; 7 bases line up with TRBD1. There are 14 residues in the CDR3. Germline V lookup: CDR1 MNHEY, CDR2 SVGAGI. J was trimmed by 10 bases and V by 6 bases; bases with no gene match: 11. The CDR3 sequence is CASRPTGVAGKLFF. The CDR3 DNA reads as TGTGCCAGCAGACCAACAGGGGTGGCTGGAAAACTGTTTTTT.

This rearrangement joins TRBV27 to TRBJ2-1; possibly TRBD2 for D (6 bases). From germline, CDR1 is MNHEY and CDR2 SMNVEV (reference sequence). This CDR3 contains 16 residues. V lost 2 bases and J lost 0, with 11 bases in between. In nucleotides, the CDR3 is TGTGCCAGCAGTTTAGGGGACGGGAGCTCCTACAATGAGCAGTTCTTC. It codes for CASSLGDGSSYNEQFF.

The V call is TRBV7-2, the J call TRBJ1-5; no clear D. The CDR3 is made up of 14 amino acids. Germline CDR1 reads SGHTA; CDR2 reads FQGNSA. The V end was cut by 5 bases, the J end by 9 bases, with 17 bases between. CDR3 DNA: TGTGCCAGCAGCAATAAGGGAGCCAAATCGCCCCAGCATTTT. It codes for CASSNKGAKSPQHF.

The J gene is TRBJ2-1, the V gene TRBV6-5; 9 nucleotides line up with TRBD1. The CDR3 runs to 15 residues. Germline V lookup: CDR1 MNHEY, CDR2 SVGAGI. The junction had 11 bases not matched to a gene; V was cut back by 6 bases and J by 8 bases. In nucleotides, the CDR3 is TGTGCCAGCAGAGCCCCGGGACAGGGTAAAGATGAGCAGTTCTTC. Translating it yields CASRAPGQGKDEQFF.

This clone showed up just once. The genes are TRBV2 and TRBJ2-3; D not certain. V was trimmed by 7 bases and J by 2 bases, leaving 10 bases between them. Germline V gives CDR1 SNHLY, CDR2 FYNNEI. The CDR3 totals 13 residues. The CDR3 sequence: CASKEQSTDTQYF. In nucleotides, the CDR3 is TGTGCCAGCAAGGAACAGTCCACAGATACGCAGTATTTT. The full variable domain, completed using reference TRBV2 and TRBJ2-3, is EPEVTQTPSHQVTQMGQEVILRCVPISNHLYFYWYRQILGQKVEFLVSFYNNEISEKSEIFDDQFSVERPDGSNFTLKIRSTKLEDSAMYFCASKEQSTDTQYFGPGTRLTVL.

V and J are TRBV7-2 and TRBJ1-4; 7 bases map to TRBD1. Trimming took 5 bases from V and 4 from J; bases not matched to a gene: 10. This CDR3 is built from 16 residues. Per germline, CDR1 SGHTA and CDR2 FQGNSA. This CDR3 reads CASSPRLGTVNEKLFF. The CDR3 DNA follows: TGTGCCAGCAGCCCCAGACTAGGGACAGTTAATGAAAAACTGTTTTTT. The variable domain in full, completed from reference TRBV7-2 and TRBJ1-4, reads GAGVSQSPSNKVTEKGKDVELRCDPISGHTALYWYRQSLGQGLEFLIYFQGNSAPDKSGLPSDRFSAERTGGSVSTLTIQRTQQEDSAVYLCASSPRLGTVNEKLFFGSGTQLSVL.

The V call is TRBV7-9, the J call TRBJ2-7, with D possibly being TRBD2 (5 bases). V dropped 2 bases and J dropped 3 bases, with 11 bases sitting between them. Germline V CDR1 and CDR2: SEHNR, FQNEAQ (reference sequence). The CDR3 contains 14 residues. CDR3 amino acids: CASSLRGRSYEQYF. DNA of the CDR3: TGTGCCAGCAGCTTACGAGGGAGAAGCTACGAGCAGTACTTC.

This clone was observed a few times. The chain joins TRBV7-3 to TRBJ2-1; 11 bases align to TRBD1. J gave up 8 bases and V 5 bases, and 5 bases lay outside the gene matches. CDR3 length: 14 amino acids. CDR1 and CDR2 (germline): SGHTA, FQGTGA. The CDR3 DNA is TGTGCCAGCAGCGCCGGACAGGGGGCCGATGAGCAGTTCTTC. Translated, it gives CASSAGQGADEQFF.

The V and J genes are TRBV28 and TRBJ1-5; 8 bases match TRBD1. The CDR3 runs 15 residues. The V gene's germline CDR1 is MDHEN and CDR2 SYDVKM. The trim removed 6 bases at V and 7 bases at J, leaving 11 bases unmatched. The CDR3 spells CASRGWTGPPQPQHF. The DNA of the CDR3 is TGTGCCAGCAGGGGCTGGACAGGGCCACCCCAGCCCCAGCATTTT.

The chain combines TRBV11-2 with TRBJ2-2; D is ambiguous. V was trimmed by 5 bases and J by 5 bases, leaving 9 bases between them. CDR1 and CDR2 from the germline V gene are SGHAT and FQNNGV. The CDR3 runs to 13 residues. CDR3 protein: CASSAPGTGELFF. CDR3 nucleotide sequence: TGTGCCAGCAGCGCTCCAGGTACCGGGGAGCTGTTTTTT.

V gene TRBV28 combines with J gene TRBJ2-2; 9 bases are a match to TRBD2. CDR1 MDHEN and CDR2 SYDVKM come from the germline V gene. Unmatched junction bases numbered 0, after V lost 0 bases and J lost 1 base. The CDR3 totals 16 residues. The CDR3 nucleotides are TGTGCCAGCAGTTTATGGACTAGCGGGAACACCGGGGAGCTGTTTTTT. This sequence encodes CASSLWTSGNTGELFF.

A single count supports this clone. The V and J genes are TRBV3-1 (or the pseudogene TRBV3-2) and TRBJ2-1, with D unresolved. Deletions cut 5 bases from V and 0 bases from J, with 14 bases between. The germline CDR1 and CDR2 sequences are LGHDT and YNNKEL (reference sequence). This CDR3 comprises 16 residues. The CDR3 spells CASSSRRVSSYNEQFF. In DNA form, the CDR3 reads TGTGCCAGCAGCTCGAGACGGGTTAGCTCCTACAATGAGCAGTTCTTC.

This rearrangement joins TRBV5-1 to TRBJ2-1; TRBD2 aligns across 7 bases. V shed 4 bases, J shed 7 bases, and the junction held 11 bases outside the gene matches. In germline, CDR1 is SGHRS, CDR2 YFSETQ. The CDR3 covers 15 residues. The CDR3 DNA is TGCGCCAGCAGCGTCGAGGCTACCGGGGGGAATGAGCAGTTCTTC. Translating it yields CASSVEATGGNEQFF.

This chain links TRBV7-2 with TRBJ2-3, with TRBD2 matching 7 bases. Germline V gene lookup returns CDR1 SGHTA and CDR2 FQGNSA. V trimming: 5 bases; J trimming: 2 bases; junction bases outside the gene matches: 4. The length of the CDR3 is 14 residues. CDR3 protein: CASSAGLLTDTQYF. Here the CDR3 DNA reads TGTGCCAGCAGCGCGGGACTACTCACAGATACGCAGTATTTT.

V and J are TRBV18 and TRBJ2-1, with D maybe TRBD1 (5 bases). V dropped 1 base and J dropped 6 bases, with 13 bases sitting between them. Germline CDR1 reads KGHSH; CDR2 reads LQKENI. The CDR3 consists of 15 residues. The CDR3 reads CASSPQTVLSNEQFF. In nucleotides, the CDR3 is TGTGCCAGCTCACCACAGACAGTACTGTCCAATGAGCAGTTCTTC.

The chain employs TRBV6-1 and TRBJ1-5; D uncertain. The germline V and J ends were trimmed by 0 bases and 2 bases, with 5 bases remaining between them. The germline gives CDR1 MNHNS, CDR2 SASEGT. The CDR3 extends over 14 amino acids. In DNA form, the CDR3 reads TGTGCCAGCAGTGAAGCGAGCCGCAATCAGCCCCAGCATTTT. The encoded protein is CASSEASRNQPQHF.

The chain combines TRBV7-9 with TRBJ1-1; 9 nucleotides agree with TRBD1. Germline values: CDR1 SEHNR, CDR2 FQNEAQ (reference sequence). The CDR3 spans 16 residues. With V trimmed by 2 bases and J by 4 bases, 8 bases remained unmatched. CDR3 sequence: CASSLLSDRGGTEAFF. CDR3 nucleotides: TGTGCCAGCAGCTTATTATCTGACAGGGGGGGCACTGAAGCTTTCTTT.